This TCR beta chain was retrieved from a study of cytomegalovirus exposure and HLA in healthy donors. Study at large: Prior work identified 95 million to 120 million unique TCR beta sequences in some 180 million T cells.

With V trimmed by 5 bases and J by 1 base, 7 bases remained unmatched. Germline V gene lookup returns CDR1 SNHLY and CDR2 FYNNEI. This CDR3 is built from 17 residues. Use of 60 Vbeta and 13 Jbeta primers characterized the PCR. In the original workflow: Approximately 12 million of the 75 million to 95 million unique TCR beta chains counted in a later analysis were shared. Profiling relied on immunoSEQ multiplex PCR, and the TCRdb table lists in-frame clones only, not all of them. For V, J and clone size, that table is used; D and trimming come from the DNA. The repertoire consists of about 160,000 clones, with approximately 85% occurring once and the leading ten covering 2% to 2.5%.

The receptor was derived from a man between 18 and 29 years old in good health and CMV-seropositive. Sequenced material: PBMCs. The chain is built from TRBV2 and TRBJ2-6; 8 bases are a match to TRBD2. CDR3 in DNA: TGTGCCAGCAGTTCCCTAGCGGGCCCGTCTGGGGCCAACGTCCTGACTTTC. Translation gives CASSSLAGPSGANVLTF.